This TCR beta chain was documented in a study of blood T cells in healthy people across ages. Looked up from germline, CDR1 is SNHLY and CDR2 is FYNNEI. The CDR3 is 13 residues long. The V end was cut by 8 bases, the J end by 6 bases, with 14 bases between. Together with a sample-barcoded 5' primer, a J-beta primer mix was included in a second PCR lasting roughly 7 to 11 cycles. Every single cDNA molecule received a tag from a template-switch adaptor with 12 random nucleotides. From the 5' RACE reads, TCRdb called clonotypes with MiXCR, one entry per CDR3 protein. The table includes 780,000 or so distinct CDR3 sequences, just over 55% detected once.

This clonotype was sampled from a middle-aged man in good health. The chain carries TRBV2 and TRBJ2-1; no firm D call. The specimen was blood. The CDR3 nucleotides read TGTGCCAGCGCCTATGGCCGAACCAATGAGCAGTTCTTC. Translation: CASAYGRTNEQFF.